A single sample is the source of the 10 T cell receptor beta chains below, sequenced in a study of blood T cells in healthy people across ages. Primed by a sample-barcoded 5' primer and a J-beta primer mix, a second PCR proceeded for roughly 6 to 12 cycles. MiXCR was run by TCRdb on the 5' RACE reads, yielding one entry per CDR3 protein. The sample holds approximately 810,000 distinct CDR3 sequences, about 28% seen once. Source material: blood. The receptors come from an elderly woman in good health.

The table lists this clonotype with many counts. This chain joins TRBV7-2 and TRBJ2-1, with 9 positions matching TRBD1. The V gene end was trimmed by 5 bases and the J gene end by 6 bases; junction bases not matched to a gene: 5. The CDR3 has 14 residues. Germline V gene sequence: CDR1 SGHTA, CDR2 FQGNSA. The CDR3 DNA sequence: TGTGCCAGCAGCCGTACAGGGGGCGTCAATGAGCAGTTCTTC. Translation: CASSRTGGVNEQFF.

As regards this clonotype: This may come from a read error, since a much larger clone is one base off. The rearrangement uses TRBV12-3 or TRBV12-4 and TRBJ2-2; TRBD1 or TRBD2 may be the D gene (5 bases each). The CDR3 has 12 residues. CDR3 in amino acids: CASSLQLGERFF. CDR3 DNA: TGTGCCAGCAGTTTACAGTTGGGGGAGCGGTTTTTT.

This clonotype was observed at least ten times. The chain has TRBV6-6 and TRBJ1-1; no clear D gene. This CDR3 comprises 13 residues. Trimming removed 6 bases from V and 0 bases from J, with 8 bases in between. The germline V gene has CDR1 MNHNY and CDR2 SVGAGI (reference sequence). The CDR3 DNA sequence: TGTGCCAGCAGCCCGCCTTTGAACACTGAAGCTTTCTTT. This encodes CASSPPLNTEAFF.

The chain links TRBV11-2 to TRBJ1-2; 8 positions match TRBD1. The CDR3 length is 17 residues. Germline-derived CDR1 and CDR2 are SGHAT and FQNNGV. The V gene end was trimmed by 4 bases and the J gene end by 4 bases; junction bases not matched to a gene: 14. In nucleotides, the CDR3 is TGTGCCAGCAGCTACAATAGGCGACAGGGGCTATCCTATGGCTACACCTTC. As protein: CASSYNRRQGLSYGYTF. Variable domain in full (rest from reference TRBV11-2 and TRBJ1-2): EAGVAQSPRYKIIEKRQSVAFWCNPISGHATLYWYQQILGQGPKLLIQFQNNGVVDDSQLPKDRFSAERLKGVDSTLKIQPAKLEDSAVYLCASSYNRRQGLSYGYTFGSGTRLTVV.

This clonotype was observed a handful of times. Being one base from a much bigger clone, this may be a read error. The V call is TRBV20-1, the J call TRBJ2-1; possible D gene TRBD2, 6 bases. Germline lookup yields CDR1 DFQATT and CDR2 SNEGSKA (reference sequence). The CDR3 is 14 residues long. V was trimmed by 0 bases and J by 6 bases, leaving 12 bases between them. CDR3 bases: TGCAGTGCTAGAGAGCTTGTGGGGGGCAATGAGCAGTTCTTC. Protein sequence: CSARELVGGNEQFF.

This clonotype was counted only a few times. The rearrangement joins TRBV18 to TRBJ2-6; 8 bases map to TRBD1. The CDR3 covers 18 residues. The trim removed 0 bases at V and 0 bases at J, leaving 4 bases unmatched. Germline V gene sequence: CDR1 KGHSH, CDR2 LQKENI. CDR3 bases: TGTGCCAGCTCACCACCCGGGACAGGCAGCTCTGGGGCCAACGTCCTGACTTTC. Translation gives CASSPPGTGSSGANVLTF.

Comment on this clonotype: This may come from a read error, since a much larger clone is one base off. CDR3 region: CASSLSGNRRQRGKLFF. DNA for the CDR3: TGTGCCAGCAGCTTAAGCGGCAACCGACGGCAGAGGGGAAAACTGTTTTTT. This chain joins TRBV7-9 and TRBJ1-4; TRBD1 is a possible D gene (5 bases). V lost 2 bases and J 10 bases, leaving 23 bases between the germline ends. This CDR3 comprises 17 residues. CDR1 is SEHNR, CDR2 FQNEAQ, per germline (reference sequence).

This clonotype was found a few times. This chain connects TRBV4-2 to TRBJ2-5, with 10 bases lining up with TRBD2. J was trimmed by 1 base and V by 0 bases; bases with no gene match: 5. The CDR3 covers 17 residues. Germline V gene sequence: CDR1 LGHNA, CDR2 YNFKEQ. The CDR3, as DNA: TGTGCCAGCAGCCAAGACGGAGCGGGGGGGCTCCAAGAGACCCAGTACTTC. The encoded protein is CASSQDGAGGLQETQYF.

The CDR3, as DNA: TGTGCCAGCAGCCGGGGACAGACGACGAACACCGGGGAGCTGTTTTTT. Translating gives CASSRGQTTNTGELFF. The chain joins TRBV7-9 to TRBJ2-2; 7 bases are a match to TRBD1. This CDR3 comprises 16 residues. With V trimmed by 5 bases and J by 0 bases, 6 bases remained unmatched. Germline lookup yields CDR1 SEHNR and CDR2 FQNEAQ (reference sequence). Variable domain in full (rest from reference TRBV7-9 and TRBJ2-2): DTGVSQNPRHKITKRGQNVTFRCDPISEHNRLYWYRQTLGQGPEFLTYFQNEAQLEKSRLLSDRFSAERPKGSFSTLEIQRTEQGDSAMYLCASSRGQTTNTGELFFGEGSRLTVL.

This clonotype came up many times. The chain links TRBV30 to TRBJ2-5; TRBD1 matches 7 bases. This CDR3 is 15 amino acids long. V was clipped by 5 bases and J by 1 base; unmatched bases: 10. CDR1 and CDR2 (germline): GTSNPN, SVGIG (reference sequence). The CDR3 DNA reads as TGTGCCTGGGACCGACCGGGACAGCTCCAAGAGACCCAGTACTTC. It translates to CAWDRPGQLQETQYF.